The next 16 T cell receptor beta chains were all read from a single sample in a study of regulatory T cells in long-lasting Graves disease. Time point in this sample: persistent/refractory GD, antithyroid drugs over 5 years with positive TRAb. The TCR library was prepared using RNA isolated from PBMCs. Investigators prepared the TCR beta libraries by applying iRepertoire HTBI primers and Arm-PCR of CDR3 regions. TCRdb reprocessed the multiplex PCR reads with MiXCR, giving one entry per CDR3 protein. The table shows 400,000 to 500,000 distinct CDR3 sequences, with 21% occurring only once. The sample here was peripheral blood mononuclear cells (PBMCs), taken when the disease was refractory, from a patient treated with antithyroid drugs. Receptor source: a female donor with Graves disease.

This clonotype was observed a single time. Sequence at one end of the junction differs from germline and may be a read error. The chain recombines TRBV12-3 or TRBV12-4 with TRBJ2-7; possible D gene TRBD2, 6 bases. This CDR3 has 18 amino acids. As DNA, the CDR3 is TGTGCCATCAGTGAGTCCCTTGACCGGCCGGGAGTCACCTACGAGCAGTACTTC. Translating gives CAISESLDRPGVTYEQYF.

This clonotype was counted only a few times. The gene calls are TRBV7-2 and TRBJ1-4; D is undetermined. The CDR3 runs 12 residues. The V gene lost 8 bases and the J gene lost 8 bases, with 12 bases spanning the gap. CDR1 and CDR2 from the germline V gene are SGHTA and FQGNSA. DNA for the CDR3: TGTGCCAGCCGAGAGGTGGGAGAAAAACTGTTTTTT. It is translated as CASREVGEKLFF.

This clonotype was recorded at least ten times. CDR3 in DNA: TGTGCCAGCACTCGGACAGGCGAGCAGTACTTC. This codes for CASTRTGEQYF. The chain joins TRBV6-1 to TRBJ2-7; 7 positions agree with TRBD1. Germline assignment: CDR1 MNHNS and CDR2 SASEGT. This CDR3 spans 11 amino acids. After removal of 7 bases from V and 6 bases from J, the junction contained 3 bases not matched to a gene.

This chain uses TRBV11-2 with TRBJ2-3; D ambiguous. Germline CDR1 SGHAT, CDR2 FQNNGV. This CDR3 contains 12 residues. Trimming removed 6 bases from V and 9 bases from J, with 13 bases in between. This chain's CDR3 is CASRNSWHTQYF. The CDR3 nucleotides read TGTGCCAGCAGAAATAGCTGGCACACGCAGTATTTT.

This clonotype showed up many times. The V gene is TRBV28, the J gene TRBJ2-5; the D is unclear. There are 12 residues in the CDR3. Germline values: CDR1 MDHEN, CDR2 SYDVKM. The V end was cut by 6 bases, the J end by 7 bases, with 12 bases between. CDR3 in amino acids: CASSLTFGTQYF. The CDR3 DNA reads TGTGCCAGCAGCCTAACCTTTGGGACCCAGTACTTC. The full variable domain, with the rest looked up from reference TRBV28 and TRBJ2-5, is DVKVTQSSRYLVKRTGEKVFLECVQDMDHENMFWYRQDPGLGLRLIYFSYDVKMKEKGDIPEGYSVSREKKERFSLILESASTNQTSMYLCASSLTFGTQYFGPGTRLLVL.

The chain couples TRBV5-1 to TRBJ1-4; a possible D gene is TRBD1 (5 bases). Germline V gene sequence: CDR1 SGHRS, CDR2 YFSETQ. V lost 0 bases and J lost 8, with 14 bases in between. CDR3 length: 15 residues. DNA for the CDR3: TGCGCCAGCAGCTTGGCGGGGGAAATATCAGAAAAACTGTTTTTT. Translation: CASSLAGEISEKLFF.

This chain uses TRBV28 with TRBJ2-3, with D perhaps TRBD2 (6 bases). The CDR3 loop spans 14 amino acids. The V gene lost 4 bases and the J gene lost 2 bases, with 10 bases spanning the gap. Germline-derived CDR1 and CDR2 are MDHEN and SYDVKM. The CDR3 DNA reads TGTGCCAGCAGTTCAAGGGACTTCACAGATACGCAGTATTTT. This translates into CASSSRDFTDTQYF.

This clonotype was observed many times. The V call is TRBV30, the J call TRBJ1-2; no firm D call. Germline assignment: CDR1 GTSNPN and CDR2 SVGIG (reference sequence). The CDR3 loop spans 13 amino acids. V was trimmed by 6 bases and J by 4 bases, leaving 15 bases between them. CDR3 loop: CACLLIRPYGYTF. CDR3 sequence (DNA): TGTGCCTGTCTCCTAATACGGCCCTATGGCTACACCTTC.

The gene calls are TRBV5-4 and TRBJ2-4, with D unresolved. The ends were cut back, 6 bases at V and 4 bases at J, with 11 bases in the middle. Germline lookup yields CDR1 SGHNT and CDR2 YYREEE (reference sequence). This CDR3 comprises 13 residues. DNA of the CDR3: TGTGCCAGCAACCTCGACACGAAAAACATTCAGTACTTC. Encoded protein: CASNLDTKNIQYF.

This clonotype was recorded many times. The CDR3 nucleotides are TGTGCCAGCAGTTTTGGTTGGTACAGGACCGGGGAGCTGTTTTTT. Translated, it gives CASSFGWYRTGELFF. V and J are TRBV28 and TRBJ2-2; D might be TRBD1 (5 bases). The CDR3 has 15 residues. Germline V gives CDR1 MDHEN, CDR2 SYDVKM. V was trimmed by 3 bases and J by 5 bases, leaving 13 bases between them. The whole variable domain, remainder taken from reference TRBV28 and TRBJ2-2, is DVKVTQSSRYLVKRTGEKVFLECVQDMDHENMFWYRQDPGLGLRLIYFSYDVKMKEKGDIPEGYSVSREKKERFSLILESASTNQTSMYLCASSFGWYRTGELFFGEGSRLTVL.

Worth noting for this clonotype: Sequence at one end of the junction differs from germline and may be a read error. CDR3 sequence: CASPPLSPWNRETQYF. CDR3 sequence (DNA): TGTGCCAGCCCACCACTGAGCCCATGGAATAGAGAGACCCAGTACTTC. The V gene is TRBV18, the J gene TRBJ2-5; no clear D. The CDR3 covers 16 residues. Germline V gene data show CDR1 as KGHSH and CDR2 as LQKENI.

Ten or more counts support this clonotype. V and J are TRBV12-3 or TRBV12-4 and TRBJ2-5; no clear D gene. CDR3 length: 16 residues. Deletions cut 6 bases from V and 0 bases from J, with 17 bases between. CDR3 loop: CASRYDTYLYQETQYF. The CDR3 DNA reads as TGTGCCAGCAGATATGACACTTACCTTTACCAAGAGACCCAGTACTTC.

In its sample, this clonotype was seen a few times. The V and J genes are TRBV6-2 or TRBV6-3 and TRBJ2-6, with D hard to call. V gave up 8 bases and J gave up 1 base, with 15 bases separating them. The V gene's germline CDR1 is MNHEY and CDR2 SVGEGT. This CDR3 is 16 amino acids long. CDR3 sequence: CASLGLRVSGANVLTF. The CDR3, as DNA: TGTGCCAGCCTTGGGCTGAGAGTTTCTGGGGCCAACGTCCTGACTTTC.

The chain is built from TRBV5-4 and TRBJ1-1, with D possibly TRBD1 on 5 matching bases. Deletions cut 3 bases from V and 0 bases from J, with 12 bases between. Germline V gene sequence: CDR1 SGHNT, CDR2 YYREEE (reference sequence). CDR3 length: 15 amino acids. The chain's CDR3 is CASSSRTDMNTEAFF. Here the CDR3 DNA reads TGTGCCAGCAGCTCCCGGACGGACATGAACACTGAAGCTTTCTTT.

V is TRBV4-1 and J is TRBJ1-2, with TRBD1 as a possible D gene (6 bases). Germline CDR1 MGHRA, CDR2 YSYEKL. V dropped 3 bases and J dropped 3 bases, with 14 bases sitting between them. CDR3 length: 15 residues. The CDR3 region is CASSQAGTPDYGYTF. The CDR3 bases are TGCGCCAGCAGCCAGGCCGGGACACCAGACTATGGCTACACCTTC.

This clonotype was seen many times. V gene TRBV2 combines with J gene TRBJ1-1; D is unresolved. Germline V gene data show CDR1 as SNHLY and CDR2 as FYNNEI. The CDR3 is 13 residues long. V was clipped by 6 bases and J by 0 bases, with 8 bases between them. The CDR3 DNA is TGTGCCAGCAGCTTCGTATTGAACACTGAAGCTTTCTTT. Amino acid sequence: CASSFVLNTEAFF. The entire variable domain, with the rest obtained from reference TRBV2 and TRBJ1-1, is as follows: EPEVTQTPSHQVTQMGQEVILRCVPISNHLYFYWYRQILGQKVEFLVSFYNNEISEKSEIFDDQFSVERPDGSNFTLKIRSTKLEDSAMYFCASSFVLNTEAFFGQGTRLTVV.